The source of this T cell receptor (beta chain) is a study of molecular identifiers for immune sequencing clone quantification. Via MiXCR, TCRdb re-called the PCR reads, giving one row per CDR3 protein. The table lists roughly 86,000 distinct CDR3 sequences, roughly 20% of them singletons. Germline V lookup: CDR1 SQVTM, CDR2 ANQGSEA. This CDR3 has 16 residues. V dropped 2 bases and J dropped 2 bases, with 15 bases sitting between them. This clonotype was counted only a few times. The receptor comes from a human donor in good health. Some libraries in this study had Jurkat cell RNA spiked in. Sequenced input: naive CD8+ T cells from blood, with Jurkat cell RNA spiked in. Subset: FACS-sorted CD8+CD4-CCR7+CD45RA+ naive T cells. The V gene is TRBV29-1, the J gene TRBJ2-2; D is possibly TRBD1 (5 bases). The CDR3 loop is CSVELRRQGNTGELFF. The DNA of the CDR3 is TGCAGCGTTGAACTACGGCGGCAGGGCAACACCGGGGAGCTGTTTTTT.